The 26 T cell receptor beta chains in this list originate from one sample, sequenced in a study of blood T cell repertoires in COVID-19. Only in-frame clones appear in the TCRdb table, and some are missing; sequencing was by immunoSEQ multiplex PCR. The table lists tens of thousands of clones, approximately 86% of them singletons. Sample: peripheral blood. The receptor source for this set is a human donor in a cohort sampled during active COVID-19. The donor label of this sample is uncertain.

This clone has more than one count but fewer than ten. J is TRBJ2-1 and V is TRBV7-2, with 8 bases that match TRBD2. This CDR3 is 19 amino acids long. V trimming: 1 base; J trimming: 2 bases; junction bases outside the gene matches: 13. CDR1 and CDR2 from the germline V gene are SGHTA and FQGNSA. In nucleotides, the CDR3 is TGTGCCAGCAGCTTAGATAAGCTAGCGGGTGAGAGGGCCTACAATGAGCAGTTCTTC. It is translated as CASSLDKLAGERAYNEQFF.

This chain joins TRBV10-3 and TRBJ2-7; 7 bases are shared with TRBD2. CDR1 and CDR2 from the germline V gene are ENHRY and SYGVKD. V lost 10 bases, J lost 2 bases, and 5 bases stayed unmatched. This CDR3 has 12 amino acids. The CDR3 spells CATQGGTYEQYF. As DNA, the CDR3 is TGTGCCACCCAGGGAGGGACCTACGAGCAGTACTTC.

V gene TRBV28 combines with J gene TRBJ2-7; D is unclear. This CDR3 has 12 residues. V lost 3 bases and J 4 bases, leaving 7 bases between the germline ends. From germline, CDR1 is MDHEN and CDR2 SYDVKM. CDR3 nucleotides: TGTGCCAGCAGTTTTCGTAGTTACGAGCAGTACTTC. It codes for CASSFRSYEQYF.

This sequence joins TRBV5-6 and TRBJ2-7; 9 nucleotides line up with TRBD1. The CDR3 is 16 amino acids. V shed 1 base and J 3 bases; nucleotides not matched to a gene: 8. CDR1 is SGHDT and CDR2 is YYEEEE in the germline V gene. CDR3 coding DNA: TGTGCCAGCAGCTTGATTGACAGGGGGGCTCTCTACGAGCAGTACTTC. It specifies CASSLIDRGALYEQYF. Full variable domain (rest looked up from reference TRBV5-6 and TRBJ2-7): DAGVTQSPTHLIKTRGQQVTLRCSPKSGHDTVSWYQQALGQGPQFIFQYYEEEERQRGNFPDRFSGHQFPNYSSELNVNALLLGDSALYLCASSLIDRGALYEQYFGPGTRLTVT.

This rearrangement joins TRBV11-3 to TRBJ2-3; TRBD2 matches 9 bases. V lost 5 bases to trimming and J lost 13 bases; unmatched junction nucleotides: 13. The CDR3 has 14 residues. Germline lookup yields CDR1 SGHNT and CDR2 YENEEA. The chain's CDR3 is CASSPRGSTSGKYF. For the CDR3, the DNA is TGTGCCAGCAGCCCCAGGGGCTCGACTAGCGGAAAGTATTTT.

A word on this clone: An end of the junction does not agree with germline; a read error may underlie this. The chain carries TRBV5-1 and TRBJ2-4; 10 positions match TRBD2. CDR3 size: 15 residues. Per germline, CDR1 SGHRS and CDR2 YFSETQ. CDR3 loop: CASSSGGLAENIQYF. For the CDR3, the DNA is TGCGCCAGCAGCAGTGGTGGACTAGCGGAAAATATTCAGTACTTC.

This clone appeared a few times. This chain uses TRBV4-1 with TRBJ2-1; 9 bases match TRBD2. Losses at the gene ends were 2 bases for V and 3 bases for J; bases not matched to a gene: 8. CDR3 length: 17 residues. CDR1 and CDR2 from the germline V gene are MGHRA and YSYEKL. CDR3 protein: CASSQLWRREGYNEQFF. DNA for the CDR3: TGCGCCAGCAGCCAACTATGGAGGCGGGAGGGCTACAATGAGCAGTTCTTC.

This clone was detected only once. CDR3: CASSPTSGTTDTQYF. The CDR3, as DNA: TGTGCCAGCAGCCCGACTAGCGGGACCACAGATACGCAGTATTTT. V is TRBV5-4 and J is TRBJ2-3; 11 bases line up with TRBD2. The CDR3 loop spans 15 amino acids. V gave up 4 bases and J gave up 2 bases; unmatched junction bases: 3. CDR1 and CDR2 (germline): SGHNT, YYREEE (reference sequence).

V gene TRBV7-3 combines with J gene TRBJ2-3, with a possible D match to TRBD2 (5 bases). This CDR3 is 14 amino acids long. V was cut by 1 base and J by 2 bases, with 7 bases left in between. Germline V gene sequence: CDR1 SGHTA, CDR2 FQGTGA. The CDR3 loop reads CASSLSGFTDTQYF. The CDR3 nucleotides read TGTGCCAGCAGCTTAAGCGGGTTCACAGATACGCAGTATTTT.

The genes are TRBV6-5 and TRBJ2-1; 8 bases are shared with TRBD2. CDR1 and CDR2 from the germline V gene are MNHEY and SVGAGI. CDR3 length: 14 residues. With 9 bases clipped from V and 7 bases from J, the junction kept 11 bases outside the gene matches. CDR3 sequence: CASRTPSGLNEQFF. As DNA, the CDR3 is TGTGCCAGTAGGACCCCTAGCGGGTTGAATGAGCAGTTCTTC.

This clone was seen once. The chain joins TRBV24-1 to TRBJ2-1; TRBD2 matches 9 bases. J lost 4 bases, V lost 9 bases, and 6 bases had no gene match. The CDR3 is 14 amino acids. Germline CDR1 reads KGHDR; CDR2 reads SFDVKD. CDR3 sequence reads: CATGTSLNYNEQFF. The CDR3 region has the DNA TGTGCCACCGGGACTAGCCTCAATTACAATGAGCAGTTCTTC.

This chain joins TRBV18 and TRBJ1-2; D is uncertain. The CDR3 extends over 13 amino acids. Germline CDR1 is KGHSH and CDR2 is LQKENI. V gave up 3 bases and J gave up 2 bases, with 7 bases separating them. DNA of the CDR3: TGTGCCAGCTCACCGACAACCAACTATGGCTACACCTTC. Its protein product is CASSPTTNYGYTF.

The chain uses TRBV19 and TRBJ1-2; TRBD1 aligns across 9 bases. Germline loops: CDR1 LNHDA, CDR2 SQIVND (reference sequence). V lost 9 bases, J lost 6 bases, and 20 bases stayed unmatched. CDR3 length: 17 residues. DNA of the CDR3: TGTGCCAGCCAAAATCCACTCACCGGGACAGGGAGGAATGGCTACACCTTC. This codes for CASQNPLTGTGRNGYTF.

The chain uses TRBV5-1 and TRBJ2-1; D is unresolved. The V end was cut by 0 bases, the J end by 8 bases, with 15 bases between. The CDR3 is made up of 15 amino acids. From germline, CDR1 is SGHRS and CDR2 YFSETQ. CDR3 sequence reads: CASSLVAPSPHEQFF. The CDR3 coding sequence is TGCGCCAGCAGCTTGGTTGCGCCATCCCCCCATGAGCAGTTCTTC.

CDR3 sequence: CASSSAGSLGNTIYF. The CDR3 region has the DNA TGTGCCAGCAGCTCCGCGGGTAGCCTTGGAAACACCATATATTTT. This chain joins TRBV7-2 and TRBJ1-3; the D is unclear. The germline V and J ends were trimmed by 4 bases and 3 bases, with 13 bases remaining between them. The CDR3 totals 15 residues. Germline V gene lookup returns CDR1 SGHTA and CDR2 FQGNSA. Full variable domain (missing parts from reference TRBV7-2 and TRBJ1-3): GAGVSQSPSNKVTEKGKDVELRCDPISGHTALYWYRQSLGQGLEFLIYFQGNSAPDKSGLPSDRFSAERTGGSVSTLTIQRTQQEDSAVYLCASSSAGSLGNTIYFGEGSWLTVV.

The genes are TRBV29-1 and TRBJ2-5, with no clear D. V lost 4 bases, J lost 5 bases, and 14 bases lay in between. The CDR3 covers 13 residues. From germline, CDR1 is SQVTM and CDR2 ANQGSEA. The CDR3 sequence is CSVVFVFGETQYF. CDR3 nucleotide sequence: TGCAGCGTTGTGTTCGTTTTCGGGGAGACCCAGTACTTC.

The V call is TRBV30, the J call TRBJ2-7; 7 bases match TRBD1. V gave up 1 base and J gave up 0 bases; unmatched junction bases: 6. CDR3 size: 15 residues. Germline values: CDR1 GTSNPN, CDR2 SVGIG (reference sequence). The CDR3 coding sequence is TGTGCCTGGAGTGCAAAAAACAGGGGCTCCTACGAGCAGTACTTC. It yields the protein CAWSAKNRGSYEQYF.

The count of this clone is one. V is TRBV11-3 and J is TRBJ1-1; TRBD1 is a possible D gene (5 bases). The CDR3 is made up of 16 amino acids. Trimming left V 5 bases short and J 2 bases short, with 18 bases between. Germline-derived CDR1 and CDR2 are SGHNT and YENEEA. This CDR3 reads CASSPLGLYSNTEAFF. In nucleotides, the CDR3 is TGTGCCAGCAGCCCCCTGGGACTTTACTCAAACACTGAAGCTTTCTTT.

This clone has just one count. The chain recombines TRBV7-9 with TRBJ2-7; 9 nucleotides agree with TRBD1. The CDR3 spans 15 residues. The junction had 9 bases not matched to a gene; V was cut back by 5 bases and J by 4 bases. Germline lookup yields CDR1 SEHNR and CDR2 FQNEAQ (reference sequence). This chain's CDR3 is CASSAWDRVVYEQYF. CDR3 nucleotide sequence: TGTGCCAGCAGCGCCTGGGACAGGGTCGTTTACGAGCAGTACTTC.

This clone was observed a few times. The chain links TRBV6-6 to TRBJ2-2; TRBD2 agrees at 8 bases. There are 15 residues in the CDR3. Germline lookup yields CDR1 MNHNY and CDR2 SVGAGI (reference sequence). The V and J ends lost 5 bases and 5 bases, in that order; junction bases with no gene match: 7. The DNA for the CDR3 is TGTGCCAGCAGTAGGGGACTAGGAGGGACCGGGGAGCTGTTTTTT. It specifies CASSRGLGGTGELFF.

The chain couples TRBV13 to TRBJ2-1, with 7 bases matching TRBD1. Germline V gives CDR1 PRHDT, CDR2 FYEKMQ (reference sequence). J was trimmed by 5 bases and V by 5 bases; bases with no gene match: 9. The CDR3 has 15 residues. CDR3 nucleotide sequence: TGTGCCAGCAGCATCAGACAGGGACCAAACAATGAGCAGTTCTTC. Protein: CASSIRQGPNNEQFF. Complete variable domain (other parts from reference TRBV13 and TRBJ2-1): AAGVIQSPRHLIKEKRETATLKCYPIPRHDTVYWYQQGPGQDPQFLISFYEKMQSDKGSIPDRFSAQQFSDYHSELNMSSLELGDSALYFCASSIRQGPNNEQFFGPGTRLTVL.

The chain joins TRBV3-1 (or the pseudogene TRBV3-2) to TRBJ1-1; D remains ambiguous. The CDR3 is 12 amino acids. Germline V lookup: CDR1 LGHDT, CDR2 YNNKEL (reference sequence). V lost 4 bases and J 3 bases, leaving 6 bases between the germline ends. CDR3 in amino acids: CASSLRDTEAFF. The CDR3 DNA sequence: TGTGCCAGCAGCCTGAGGGACACTGAAGCTTTCTTT.

This rearrangement joins TRBV5-1 to TRBJ2-5; 8 bases map to TRBD1. The CDR3 consists of 16 residues. Per germline, CDR1 SGHRS and CDR2 YFSETQ. J was trimmed by 2 bases and V by 4 bases; bases with no gene match: 10. CDR3 nucleotides: TGCGCCAGCAGCGTCGGCGACAGGGGTACACAAGAGACCCAGTACTTC. It specifies CASSVGDRGTQETQYF.

The gene calls are TRBV3-1 (or the pseudogene TRBV3-2) and TRBJ2-1; D is ambiguous. The V end was cut by 6 bases, the J end by 1 base, with 7 bases between. This CDR3 is built from 13 residues. Germline V gives CDR1 LGHDT, CDR2 YNNKEL (reference sequence). The CDR3 reads CASSRQSYNEQFF. The CDR3 DNA follows: TGTGCCAGCAGTCGCCAGTCCTACAATGAGCAGTTCTTC.

This clone was found a few times. The chain recombines TRBV10-3 with TRBJ1-2; 7 bases match TRBD1. This CDR3 has 15 amino acids. Germline V CDR1 and CDR2: ENHRY, SYGVKD. V shed 6 bases and J 3 bases; nucleotides not matched to a gene: 10. This CDR3 is CAIRKGQSEDYGYTF. The CDR3 coding sequence is TGTGCCATCAGAAAGGGACAGAGTGAAGACTATGGCTACACCTTC.

J is TRBJ1-1 and V is TRBV30; no definite D call. V was shortened by 2 bases and J by 3 bases, with 16 bases between the two germline ends. This CDR3 is 15 amino acids long. The germline V gene has CDR1 GTSNPN and CDR2 SVGIG (reference sequence). DNA of the CDR3: TGTGCCTGGAGTCCCCCGGAAGGAGGTTACACTGAAGCTTTCTTT. Its translation: CAWSPPEGGYTEAFF.